The 17 T cell receptor beta chains reported below all come from one sample, sequenced in a study of beta chain features in type 1 diabetes. Findings and limits, study-wide: Shorter TCRB CDR3s, moderately but significantly so, marked every one of the four CD4+ subsets in Type 1 diabetes patients.

The sequenced template was cDNA made from the entire isolated RNA. Assay used: immunoSEQ multiplex PCR; TCRdb lists only in-frame clones, some missing. The sample lists hundreds of thousands of clones; around an eighth were seen once. Their antigen targets remain unknown. Sequences were obtained from naive CD4+ T cells from blood. The origin of the receptors is a man between 18 and 35 years old with type 1 diabetes.

There are a few counts of this clone. This chain uses TRBV5-4 with TRBJ2-1; TRBD1 aligns across 8 bases. The germline V gene has CDR1 SGHNT and CDR2 YYREEE (reference sequence). This CDR3 contains 15 residues. V shed 4 bases, J shed 7 bases, and the junction held 10 bases outside the gene matches. This CDR3 reads CASSPGQGLRNEQFF. CDR3 nucleotides: TGTGCCAGCAGCCCTGGACAGGGCCTTAGGAATGAGCAGTTCTTC.

This clone was seen a handful of times. This specimen includes other DNA sequences encoding the same CDR3. The chain couples TRBV15 to TRBJ2-5; TRBD1 matches at 9 bases. Germline CDR1 reads LNHNV; CDR2 reads YYDKDF (reference sequence). CDR3 size: 14 residues. J lost 5 bases, V lost 3 bases, and 4 bases had no gene match. CDR3 region: CATSRDRGEETQYF. The CDR3 DNA reads as TGTGCCACCAGCAGGGACAGGGGTGAGGAGACCCAGTACTTC. The whole variable domain, remainder taken from reference TRBV15 and TRBJ2-5, is DAMVIQNPRYQVTQFGKPVTLSCSQTLNHNVMYWYQQKSSQAPKLLFHYYDKDFNNEADTPDNFQSRRPNTSFCFLDIRSPGLGDTAMYLCATSRDRGEETQYFGPGTRLLVL.

The chain uses TRBV28 and TRBJ1-2, with 7 bases aligning to TRBD1. The V and J ends lost 6 bases and 3 bases, in that order; junction bases with no gene match: 7. CDR1 is MDHEN and CDR2 is SYDVKM in the germline V gene. This CDR3 region has 14 residues. DNA for the CDR3: TGTGCCAGCAGCTCGGGGACAGCGGACTATGGCTACACCTTC. Translation: CASSSGTADYGYTF.

This chain uses TRBV18 with TRBJ1-3, with TRBD1 as a possible D gene (6 bases). In germline, CDR1 is KGHSH, CDR2 LQKENI. Trimming removed 5 bases from V and 0 bases from J, with 8 bases in between. This CDR3 is 14 amino acids long. This chain's CDR3 is CASSAQGSGNTIYF. DNA of the CDR3: TGTGCCAGCTCAGCACAGGGCTCTGGAAACACCATATATTTT.

A few counts support this clone. The rearrangement links TRBV7-2 to TRBJ2-7; 7 nucleotides agree with TRBD1. The junction had 2 bases not matched to a gene; V was cut back by 3 bases and J by 0 bases. This CDR3 region has 14 residues. Germline CDR1 SGHTA, CDR2 FQGNSA. The CDR3 reads CASSFGQVSYEQYF. The CDR3 region has the DNA TGTGCCAGCAGCTTCGGACAGGTCTCCTACGAGCAGTACTTC.

The V and J genes are TRBV9 and TRBJ1-2, with D unresolved. The CDR3 length is 15 residues. Per the germline V gene, CDR1 is SGDLS and CDR2 is YYNGEE. Trimming removed 0 bases at V and 1 base at J, with 10 bases between. The CDR3 here is CASSVGAMLNYGYTF. The DNA for the CDR3 is TGTGCCAGCAGCGTAGGAGCTATGCTTAACTATGGCTACACCTTC.

The chain joins TRBV23-1 to TRBJ2-7; D gene uncertain. TRBV23-1 counts as an open reading frame of uncertain function. The CDR3 extends over 11 amino acids. The germline V and J ends were trimmed by 6 bases and 4 bases, with 7 bases remaining between them. The CDR3 sequence is CASSPRYEQYF. The CDR3 region has the DNA TGCGCCAGCAGCCCAAGGTACGAGCAGTACTTC.

This clone came up a few times. This CDR3 reads CASTPPGQGDYNEQFF. CDR3 coding DNA: TGTGCCAGCACCCCCCCAGGACAGGGGGATTACAATGAGCAGTTCTTC. V is TRBV7-3 and J is TRBJ2-1; TRBD1 agrees at 10 bases. V shed 7 bases and J 4 bases; nucleotides not matched to a gene: 10. The CDR3 has 16 residues. CDR1 and CDR2 (germline): SGHTA, FQGTGA.

The chain links TRBV6-5 to TRBJ2-1; TRBD1 matches at 11 bases. The CDR3 covers 14 residues. The ends lost 4 bases at V and 5 bases at J; junction bases unmatched: 1. CDR1 and CDR2 (germline): MNHEY, SVGAGI. The CDR3 DNA is TGTGCCAGCAGTTTGGGACAGGGGGACAATGAGCAGTTCTTC. This sequence encodes CASSLGQGDNEQFF.

The chain links TRBV5-1 to TRBJ2-6; TRBD2 might be the D (5 bases). This CDR3 is built from 15 residues. The germline V gene encodes CDR1 SGHRS and CDR2 YFSETQ. Trimming stripped 5 bases from V and 0 bases from J, with 9 bases between. Here the CDR3 reads CASRPDFSGANVLTF. CDR3 sequence (DNA): TGCGCCAGCAGACCGGACTTCTCTGGGGCCAACGTCCTGACTTTC.

The chain couples TRBV6-9 to TRBJ2-7, with D possibly being TRBD1 or TRBD2 (5 bases each). In germline, CDR1 is MNHGY, CDR2 SVAAGI. The CDR3 has 16 residues. Deletions cut 3 bases from V and 0 bases from J, with 15 bases between. This chain's CDR3 is CASSYPGSKVSYEQYF. The DNA of the CDR3 is TGTGCCAGCAGTTACCCAGGGAGTAAGGTCTCCTACGAGCAGTACTTC.

This clone was detected only a few times. This chain joins TRBV5-6 and TRBJ2-7; D might be TRBD1 (6 bases). CDR1 is SGHDT and CDR2 is YYEEEE in the germline V gene. V dropped 4 bases and J dropped 0 bases, with 17 bases sitting between them. The CDR3 contains 16 residues. DNA of the CDR3: TGTGCCAGCAGCCCGTCCGGGACACAGAGCTCCTACGAGCAGTACTTC. This sequence encodes CASSPSGTQSSYEQYF.

V usage is TRBV4-1 and J usage is TRBJ1-2, with D tentatively TRBD1 (5 bases). The germline V and J ends were trimmed by 3 bases and 7 bases, with 9 bases remaining between them. The CDR3 loop spans 12 amino acids. Germline V gene data show CDR1 as MGHRA and CDR2 as YSYEKL. Here the CDR3 DNA reads TGCGCCAGCAGCCAGGGGCCCGGTGGCTACACCTTC. This codes for CASSQGPGGYTF.

This sequence joins TRBV5-6 and TRBJ1-1; no definite D call. This CDR3 contains 13 residues. CDR1 and CDR2 from the germline V gene are SGHDT and YYEEEE. V was pared by 1 base and J by 0 bases, with 4 bases between. The CDR3 loop is CASSLQMNTEAFF. The DNA of the CDR3 is TGTGCCAGCAGCTTGCAAATGAACACTGAAGCTTTCTTT.

The chain carries TRBV6-4 and TRBJ2-7; TRBD2 matches at 7 bases. The J segment lost 2 bases and the V segment lost 7 bases, leaving 11 bases of the junction unmatched. This CDR3 comprises 15 residues. Germline V gives CDR1 MRHNA, CDR2 SNTAGT. CDR3 sequence (DNA): TGTGCCAGCATTAGGGGTACTAGCGAACCCTACGAGCAGTACTTC. This sequence encodes CASIRGTSEPYEQYF.

The chain joins TRBV28 to TRBJ1-1; D gene ambiguous. This CDR3 region has 12 residues. CDR1 and CDR2 (germline): MDHEN, SYDVKM. V lost 8 bases and J 2 bases, leaving 9 bases between the germline ends. The CDR3, as DNA: TGTGCCAGCGCTTTGATTAACACTGAAGCTTTCTTT. Its protein product is CASALINTEAFF.

In this sample, this clone turned up a few times. Other nucleotide sequences from this sample produce the same CDR3. The J gene is TRBJ1-2, the V gene TRBV15; D perhaps matches TRBD1 (6 bases). Trimming stripped 0 bases from V and 5 bases from J, with 13 bases between. Germline-derived CDR1 and CDR2 are LNHNV and YYDKDF (reference sequence). The CDR3 covers 15 residues. Here the CDR3 DNA reads TGTGCCACCAGCAGAGATCCCGGGACAACTTATGGCTACACCTTC. This codes for CATSRDPGTTYGYTF.